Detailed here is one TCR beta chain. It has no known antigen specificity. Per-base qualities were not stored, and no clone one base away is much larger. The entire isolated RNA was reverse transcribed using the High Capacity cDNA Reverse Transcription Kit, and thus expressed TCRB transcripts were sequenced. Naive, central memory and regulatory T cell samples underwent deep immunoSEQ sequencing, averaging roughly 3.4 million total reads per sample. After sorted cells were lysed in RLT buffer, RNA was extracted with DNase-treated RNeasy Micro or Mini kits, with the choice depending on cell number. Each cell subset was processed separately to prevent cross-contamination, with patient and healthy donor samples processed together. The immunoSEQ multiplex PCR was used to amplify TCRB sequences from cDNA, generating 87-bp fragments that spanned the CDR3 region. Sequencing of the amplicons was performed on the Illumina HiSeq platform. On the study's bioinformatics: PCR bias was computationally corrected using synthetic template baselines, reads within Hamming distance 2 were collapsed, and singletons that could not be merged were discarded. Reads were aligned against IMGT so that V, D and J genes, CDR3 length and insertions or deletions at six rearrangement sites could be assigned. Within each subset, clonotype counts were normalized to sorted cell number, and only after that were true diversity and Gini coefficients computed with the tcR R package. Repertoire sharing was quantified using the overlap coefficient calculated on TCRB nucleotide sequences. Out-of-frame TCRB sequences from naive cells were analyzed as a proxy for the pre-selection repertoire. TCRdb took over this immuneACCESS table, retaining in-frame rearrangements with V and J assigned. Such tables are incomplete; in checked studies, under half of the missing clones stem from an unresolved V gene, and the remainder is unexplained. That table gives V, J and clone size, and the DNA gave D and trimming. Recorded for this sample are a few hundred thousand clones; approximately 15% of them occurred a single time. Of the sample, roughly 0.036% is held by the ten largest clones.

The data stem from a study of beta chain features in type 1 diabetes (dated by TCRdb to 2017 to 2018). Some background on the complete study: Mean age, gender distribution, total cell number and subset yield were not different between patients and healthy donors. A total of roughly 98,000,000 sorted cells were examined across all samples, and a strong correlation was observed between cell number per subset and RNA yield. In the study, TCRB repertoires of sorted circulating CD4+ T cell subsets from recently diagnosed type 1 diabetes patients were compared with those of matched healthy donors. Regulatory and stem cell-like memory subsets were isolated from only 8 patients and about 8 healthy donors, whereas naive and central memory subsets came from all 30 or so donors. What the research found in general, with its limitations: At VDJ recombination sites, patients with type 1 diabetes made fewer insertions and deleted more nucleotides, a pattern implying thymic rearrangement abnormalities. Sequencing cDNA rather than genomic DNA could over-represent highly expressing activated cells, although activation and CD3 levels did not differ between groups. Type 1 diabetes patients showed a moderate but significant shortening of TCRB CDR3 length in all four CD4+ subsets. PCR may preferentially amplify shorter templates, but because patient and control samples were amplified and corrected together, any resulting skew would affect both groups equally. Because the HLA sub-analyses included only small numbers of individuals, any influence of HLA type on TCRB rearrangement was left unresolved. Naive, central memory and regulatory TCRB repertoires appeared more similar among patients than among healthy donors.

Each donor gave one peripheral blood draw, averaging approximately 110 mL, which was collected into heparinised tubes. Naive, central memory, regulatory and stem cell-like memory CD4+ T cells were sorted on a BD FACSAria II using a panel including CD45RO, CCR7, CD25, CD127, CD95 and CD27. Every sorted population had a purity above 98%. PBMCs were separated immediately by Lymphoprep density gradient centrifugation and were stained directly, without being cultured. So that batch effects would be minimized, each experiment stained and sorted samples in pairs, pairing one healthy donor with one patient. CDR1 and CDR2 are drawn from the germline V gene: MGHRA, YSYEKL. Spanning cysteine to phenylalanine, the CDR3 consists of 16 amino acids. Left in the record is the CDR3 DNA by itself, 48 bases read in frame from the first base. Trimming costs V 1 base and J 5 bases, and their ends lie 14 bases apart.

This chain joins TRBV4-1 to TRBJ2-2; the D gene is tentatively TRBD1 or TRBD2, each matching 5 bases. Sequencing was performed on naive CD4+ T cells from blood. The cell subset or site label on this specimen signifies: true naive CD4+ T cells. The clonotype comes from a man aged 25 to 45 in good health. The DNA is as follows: TGCGCCAGCAGCCAAGGTCGGACCTGGGGGACCGGGGAGCTGTTTTTT. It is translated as CASSQGRTWGTGELFF.